Listed below are T cell receptor beta chains from one sample, sequenced in a study of vaccination effects on CD4 cells after COVID-19. The assay was immunoSEQ multiplex PCR, and TCRdb's table has in-frame clones only and misses some. The sample lists roughly 73,000 clones, roughly 73% occurring once. Their recognized antigens are unknown. Sequencing used CD4+ T cells from PBMCs cultured with HIV peptides, obtained before COVID-19 vaccination. The source of these receptors is a human donor who had a prior SARS-CoV-2 infection. CDR3s include the opening cysteine and the closing phenylalanine or tryptophan. The order of the fields is clone size, V gene, J gene, D gene, CDR3 protein, CDR3 DNA. The D gene is left open where the match is weak. Where a row states a size, it is once, few, many or the class of an expanded clone; other rows omit it.

clone_size: few; v_call: TRBV5-1; j_call: TRBJ2-7; d_call: -; cdr3_aa: CASSLAWGERDYEQYF; cdr3_nt: TGCGCCAGCAGCTTGGCCTGGGGGGAAAGGGACTACGAGCAGTACTTC
clone_size: -; v_call: TRBV19; j_call: TRBJ2-7; d_call: -; cdr3_aa: CASSSLAWEGEQYF; cdr3_nt: TGTGCCAGTAGTTCACTAGCTTGGGAAGGCGAGCAGTACTTC
clone_size: -; v_call: TRBV3-1/TRBV3-2; j_call: TRBJ2-1; d_call: -; cdr3_aa: CASSAAGSYPKVQFF; cdr3_nt: TGTGCCAGCAGCGCGGCAGGGAGCTATCCTAAGGTGCAGTTCTTC
clone_size: -; v_call: TRBV4-3; j_call: TRBJ2-1; d_call: -; cdr3_aa: CASSQDRTQFGQFF; cdr3_nt: TGCGCCAGCAGCCAAGACCGGACCCAATTCGGGCAGTTCTTC
clone_size: -; v_call: TRBV21-1; j_call: TRBJ2-6; d_call: -; cdr3_aa: CASSKVRARYSGANVLTF; cdr3_nt: TGTGCCAGCAGCAAAGTAAGGGCCCGATACTCTGGGGCCAACGTCCTGACTTTC
clone_size: few; v_call: TRBV29-1; j_call: TRBJ2-1; d_call: TRBD1; cdr3_aa: CSVEGGQPYNEQFF; cdr3_nt: TGCAGCGTTGAAGGGGGACAGCCCTACAATGAGCAGTTCTTC
clone_size: -; v_call: TRBV2; j_call: TRBJ1-4; d_call: TRBD1; cdr3_aa: CASNIQGNEKLFF; cdr3_nt: TGTGCCAGCAACATACAGGGGAATGAAAAACTGTTTTTT
clone_size: -; v_call: TRBV2; j_call: TRBJ2-7; d_call: TRBD2; cdr3_aa: CASTRDGRSYEQYF; cdr3_nt: TGTGCCAGCACTAGGGACGGGAGGTCCTACGAGCAGTACTTC
clone_size: -; v_call: TRBV5-6; j_call: TRBJ2-5; d_call: TRBD2; cdr3_aa: CASSHAGGETQYF; cdr3_nt: TGTGCCAGCAGCCACGCGGGGGGGGAGACCCAGTACTTC
clone_size: -; v_call: TRBV11-2; j_call: TRBJ2-7; d_call: -; cdr3_aa: CASSYSTGYEQYF; cdr3_nt: TGTGCCAGCAGCTATTCGACGGGCTACGAGCAGTACTTC
clone_size: -; v_call: TRBV7-3; j_call: TRBJ2-1; d_call: TRBD2; cdr3_aa: CASANGGVWNEQFF; cdr3_nt: TGTGCCAGCGCCAATGGGGGGGTCTGGAATGAGCAGTTCTTC
clone_size: -; v_call: TRBV12-5; j_call: TRBJ2-7; d_call: -; cdr3_aa: CASGLPYYRVFSYEQYF; cdr3_nt: TGTGCTAGTGGTTTGCCTTATTACAGGGTATTCTCCTACGAGCAGTACTTC
clone_size: -; v_call: TRBV25-1; j_call: TRBJ1-2; d_call: -; cdr3_aa: CASSEQGNGYTF; cdr3_nt: TGTGCCAGCAGTGAACAGGGGAATGGCTACACCTTC
clone_size: few; v_call: TRBV11-2; j_call: TRBJ2-7; d_call: -; cdr3_aa: CASSLGPRGLPGDYEQYF; cdr3_nt: TGTGCCAGCAGCTTAGGGCCACGGGGTCTCCCGGGGGACTACGAGCAGTACTTC
clone_size: -; v_call: TRBV20-1; j_call: TRBJ1-2; d_call: -; cdr3_aa: CSAGGAYGYTF; cdr3_nt: TGCAGTGCTGGGGGGGCCTATGGCTACACCTTC
clone_size: few; v_call: TRBV5-1; j_call: TRBJ2-7; d_call: -; cdr3_aa: CASSLEGLPGLYEQYF; cdr3_nt: TGCGCCAGCAGCTTGGAGGGACTCCCTGGACTCTACGAGCAGTACTTC
clone_size: -; v_call: TRBV4-1; j_call: TRBJ2-1; d_call: TRBD2; cdr3_aa: CASSQSGGIYNEQFF; cdr3_nt: TGCGCCAGCAGCCAAAGCGGGGGAATCTACAATGAGCAGTTCTTC
clone_size: -; v_call: TRBV6-2/TRBV6-3; j_call: TRBJ2-2; d_call: -; cdr3_aa: CASSPRGRPNTGELFF; cdr3_nt: TGTGCCAGCAGCCCCCGTGGCCGACCGAACACCGGGGAGCTGTTTTTT
clone_size: -; v_call: TRBV2; j_call: TRBJ2-7; d_call: -; cdr3_aa: CASRPSAPYEQYF; cdr3_nt: TGTGCCAGCAGGCCCTCAGCTCCCTACGAGCAGTACTTC
clone_size: -; v_call: TRBV6-5; j_call: TRBJ1-1; d_call: -; cdr3_aa: CASSYSATALNTEAFF; cdr3_nt: TGTGCCAGCAGTTACTCGGCGACGGCTCTGAACACTGAAGCTTTCTTT
clone_size: once; v_call: TRBV6-1; j_call: TRBJ1-2; d_call: -; cdr3_aa: CASSEYGDGYTF; cdr3_nt: TGTGCCAGCAGTGAATACGGGGATGGCTACACCTTC
clone_size: -; v_call: TRBV5-6; j_call: TRBJ2-7; d_call: -; cdr3_aa: CASSLLYSSYEQYF; cdr3_nt: TGTGCCAGCAGCTTGTTATACAGTTCCTACGAGCAGTACTTC
clone_size: -; v_call: TRBV7-2; j_call: TRBJ2-7; d_call: -; cdr3_aa: CASSLRPSDDETYEQYF; cdr3_nt: TGTGCCAGCAGCTTACGGCCTAGCGATGACGAAACCTACGAGCAGTACTTC
clone_size: -; v_call: TRBV7-2; j_call: TRBJ2-3; d_call: TRBD2; cdr3_aa: CASSSVLAGADTQYF; cdr3_nt: TGTGCCAGCAGCTCCGTGCTAGCGGGGGCCGATACGCAGTATTTT
clone_size: few; v_call: TRBV25-1; j_call: TRBJ2-1; d_call: -; cdr3_aa: CASIRGSSIFF; cdr3_nt: TGTGCCAGCATCCGGGGCTCCTCAATTTTCTTC
clone_size: once; v_call: TRBV28; j_call: TRBJ1-5; d_call: -; cdr3_aa: CASSPVRIQPQHF; cdr3_nt: TGTGCCAGCAGTCCGGTTCGAATACAGCCCCAGCATTTT
clone_size: -; v_call: TRBV6-2/TRBV6-3; j_call: TRBJ2-5; d_call: TRBD1; cdr3_aa: CASSYLRQGEETQYF; cdr3_nt: TGTGCCAGCAGTTACCTAAGACAGGGGGAAGAGACCCAGTACTTC
clone_size: -; v_call: TRBV7-9; j_call: TRBJ2-5; d_call: -; cdr3_aa: CASCPGGPGKETQYF; cdr3_nt: TGTGCCAGCTGCCCCGGGGGTCCAGGCAAAGAGACCCAGTACTTC
clone_size: once; v_call: TRBV23-1; j_call: TRBJ2-4; d_call: -; cdr3_aa: CASRKIAKNIQYF; cdr3_nt: TGCGCCAGCAGGAAGATAGCCAAAAACATTCAGTACTTC
clone_size: few; v_call: TRBV7-6; j_call: TRBJ2-1; d_call: -; cdr3_aa: CASSAGTSAYNEQFF; cdr3_nt: TGTGCCAGCAGCGCCGGGACCAGCGCGTACAATGAGCAGTTCTTC
clone_size: once; v_call: TRBV5-4; j_call: TRBJ2-5; d_call: -; cdr3_aa: CASSPTPGSDQYF; cdr3_nt: TGTGCCAGCAGCCCCACTCCGGGGTCGGACCAGTACTTC
clone_size: few; v_call: TRBV30; j_call: TRBJ1-5; d_call: -; cdr3_aa: CAWSVGGNQPQHF; cdr3_nt: TGTGCCTGGAGTGTGGGGGGTAATCAGCCCCAGCATTTT
clone_size: -; v_call: TRBV25-1; j_call: TRBJ2-2; d_call: -; cdr3_aa: CASSEQGNTGELFF; cdr3_nt: TGTGCCAGCAGTGAACAGGGGAACACCGGGGAGCTGTTTTTT
clone_size: -; v_call: TRBV11-2; j_call: TRBJ1-5; d_call: -; cdr3_aa: CASSDTGFQPQHF; cdr3_nt: TGTGCCAGCAGCGACACAGGGTTTCAGCCCCAGCATTTT
clone_size: -; v_call: TRBV7-6; j_call: TRBJ2-3; d_call: -; cdr3_aa: CASSLRADSSTDTQYF; cdr3_nt: TGTGCCAGCAGCTTACGCGCTGATTCTAGCACAGATACGCAGTATTTT
clone_size: once; v_call: TRBV2; j_call: TRBJ2-5; d_call: TRBD2; cdr3_aa: CASSKGLAGETQYF; cdr3_nt: TGTGCCAGCAGCAAAGGACTAGCGGGAGAGACCCAGTACTTC
clone_size: -; v_call: TRBV28; j_call: TRBJ2-5; d_call: -; cdr3_aa: CASSFRGGETQYF; cdr3_nt: TGTGCCAGCAGTTTCAGGGGAGGAGAGACCCAGTACTTC
clone_size: -; v_call: TRBV2; j_call: TRBJ2-7; d_call: TRBD1; cdr3_aa: CASSTSRQGWEQYF; cdr3_nt: TGTGCCAGCAGTACTTCCCGACAGGGTTGGGAGCAGTACTTC
clone_size: -; v_call: TRBV15; j_call: TRBJ1-5; d_call: TRBD1; cdr3_aa: CATSNGAFDRGIWQPQHF; cdr3_nt: TGTGCCACCAGCAATGGTGCCTTCGACAGGGGTATTTGGCAGCCCCAGCATTTT
clone_size: few; v_call: TRBV5-1; j_call: TRBJ1-1; d_call: -; cdr3_aa: CASSLSGQPHTEAFF; cdr3_nt: TGCGCCAGCAGCTTATCCGGACAGCCTCACACTGAAGCTTTCTTT
clone_size: -; v_call: TRBV29-1; j_call: TRBJ2-5; d_call: -; cdr3_aa: CSVGRAVQETQYF; cdr3_nt: TGCAGCGTTGGGAGGGCGGTCCAAGAGACCCAGTACTTC
clone_size: -; v_call: TRBV24-1; j_call: TRBJ2-2; d_call: -; cdr3_aa: CATRDTAATGELFF; cdr3_nt: TGTGCCACCAGGGACACAGCGGCGACCGGGGAGCTGTTTTTT
clone_size: -; v_call: TRBV27; j_call: TRBJ2-7; d_call: -; cdr3_aa: CASSVSIFSYEQYF; cdr3_nt: TGTGCCAGCAGTGTGTCAATCTTCTCCTACGAGCAGTACTTC
clone_size: -; v_call: TRBV7-8; j_call: TRBJ2-1; d_call: -; cdr3_aa: CASSFGPVTYNEQFF; cdr3_nt: TGTGCCAGCAGCTTCGGTCCGGTGACCTACAATGAGCAGTTCTTC
clone_size: -; v_call: TRBV6-1; j_call: TRBJ2-5; d_call: TRBD2; cdr3_aa: CASSEALTPSGGHQETQYF; cdr3_nt: TGTGCCAGCAGTGAAGCCCTAACCCCTAGCGGGGGGCACCAAGAGACCCAGTACTTC
clone_size: -; v_call: TRBV18; j_call: TRBJ2-3; d_call: -; cdr3_aa: CASSRGGGDTQYF; cdr3_nt: TGTGCCAGCTCACGTGGGGGAGGAGATACGCAGTATTTT
clone_size: few; v_call: TRBV3-1/TRBV3-2; j_call: TRBJ2-1; d_call: -; cdr3_aa: CASSHASSFGNEQFF; cdr3_nt: TGTGCCAGCAGCCACGCTAGCAGTTTTGGCAATGAGCAGTTCTTC
clone_size: -; v_call: TRBV6-6; j_call: TRBJ1-3; d_call: -; cdr3_aa: CASRTGGSGNTIYF; cdr3_nt: TGTGCCAGCAGGACAGGCGGGTCGGGAAACACCATATATTTT
clone_size: once; v_call: TRBV5-1; j_call: TRBJ2-5; d_call: -; cdr3_aa: CASSLAVQETQYF; cdr3_nt: TGCGCCAGCAGCCTCGCGGTACAAGAGACCCAGTACTTC
clone_size: once; v_call: TRBV27; j_call: TRBJ1-5; d_call: -; cdr3_aa: CASSLLGFQNQPQHF; cdr3_nt: TGTGCCAGCAGTTTACTAGGGTTTCAGAATCAGCCCCAGCATTTT
clone_size: few; v_call: TRBV5-4; j_call: TRBJ2-1; d_call: TRBD1; cdr3_aa: CASSLRQGFYNEQFF; cdr3_nt: TGTGCCAGCAGCTTGAGACAGGGATTTTACAATGAGCAGTTCTTC
clone_size: few; v_call: TRBV20-1; j_call: TRBJ1-4; d_call: -; cdr3_aa: CSARWDEKLFF; cdr3_nt: TGCAGTGCTCGGTGGGACGAAAAACTGTTTTTT
clone_size: once; v_call: TRBV7-3; j_call: TRBJ2-5; d_call: TRBD2; cdr3_aa: CASSRAAGEETQYF; cdr3_nt: TGTGCCAGCAGCCGCGCAGCGGGGGAAGAGACCCAGTACTTC
clone_size: -; v_call: TRBV18; j_call: TRBJ2-7; d_call: TRBD2; cdr3_aa: CASSHPGLAGSYEQYF; cdr3_nt: TGTGCCAGCTCACACCCGGGACTAGCGGGGTCCTACGAGCAGTACTTC
clone_size: -; v_call: TRBV7-3; j_call: TRBJ2-3; d_call: -; cdr3_aa: CASSLSSSTDTQYF; cdr3_nt: TGTGCCAGCAGCTTATCTTCCTCCACAGATACGCAGTATTTT